The TCR beta chain under discussion was sequenced for a study of shared clonotypes between healthy human individuals. Deep was the level used in running the assay. Sequenced by immunoSEQ multiplex PCR; TCRdb stores in-frame clones only, minus some. The table has fewer than 1.8 million clones, about 98.5% seen once. Donation came from healthy HIV-negative adults that had no recent acute infections or vaccinations. Study-level results: Sequencing depth was predicted to influence how clonotypes are shared among donors. In general, naive subsets displayed greater estimated richness than memory subsets did.

Of note for this clone: As yet, its antigen is unknown.

The sequencing sample was made of naive CD4+ T cells sorted from blood. Subset described: CD45RA+ positively selected. This receptor was identified in a man aged 30-40 years in good health.

The CDR3 DNA reads as TGTGCCAGCAGCCTTATGGACGGGAACACTGAAGCTTTCTTT. It codes for CASSLMDGNTEAFF. The chain joins TRBV7-9 to TRBJ1-1; D call uncertain. This CDR3 has 14 residues. CDR1 and CDR2 (germline): SEHNR, FQNEAQ (reference sequence). The germline V and J ends were trimmed by 5 bases and 1 base, with 11 bases remaining between them.